A single sample is the source of the 31 T cell receptor beta chains below, sequenced in a study of blood T cell repertoires in COVID-19. Sequencing used immunoSEQ multiplex PCR; TCRdb keeps in-frame clones, though not all of them. The table lists fewer than 400,000 clones, roughly 90% of them singletons. Sequencing was done on a sample of peripheral blood. These receptors all stem from a woman in her thirties with COVID-19, enrolled during active disease.

The chain carries TRBV10-3 and TRBJ2-3, with 15 bases identical to TRBD2. Trimming removed 6 bases from V and 4 bases from J; junction bases left unmatched: 5. Germline CDR1 ENHRY, CDR2 SYGVKD. The length of the CDR3 is 16 residues. As DNA, the CDR3 is TGTGCCATCAGCCCGGGACTAGCGGGAGGAGCAGATACGCAGTATTTT. It specifies CAISPGLAGGADTQYF.

The chain couples TRBV28 to TRBJ1-1, with D perhaps matching TRBD1 (5 bases). The CDR3 is 15 amino acids. From germline, CDR1 is MDHEN and CDR2 SYDVKM. Trimming removed 3 bases at V and 4 bases at J, with 15 bases between. CDR3 region: CASSLGFRGLTEAFF. The CDR3 DNA is TGTGCCAGCAGTTTGGGGTTTAGGGGTCTCACTGAAGCTTTCTTT.

The sample holds one count of this clone. The chain combines TRBV27 with TRBJ1-5; D gene ambiguous. In germline, CDR1 is MNHEY, CDR2 SMNVEV (reference sequence). There are 14 residues in the CDR3. Trimming left V 7 bases short and J 4 bases short, with 14 bases between. The CDR3 DNA sequence: TGTGCCAGCACTTCGGGAGAAGGGAATCAGCCCCAGCATTTT. This codes for CASTSGEGNQPQHF.

The J gene is TRBJ1-5, the V gene TRBV28, with TRBD1 as a possible D gene (6 bases). The CDR3 contains 14 residues. Germline V gene sequence: CDR1 MDHEN, CDR2 SYDVKM. Deletions cut 5 bases from V and 9 bases from J, with 17 bases between. CDR3 in DNA: TGTGCCAGCAGTGAAAGGGGGACCGTGCGGCCCCAGCATTTT. Translation: CASSERGTVRPQHF.

The rearrangement joins TRBV28 to TRBJ1-2; 7 bases line up with TRBD1. J lost 5 bases, V lost 2 bases, and 8 bases had no gene match. CDR1 MDHEN and CDR2 SYDVKM come from the germline V gene. CDR3 length: 15 residues. This chain's CDR3 is CASSLRDSYSYGYTF. Here the CDR3 DNA reads TGTGCCAGCAGTTTACGGGACAGCTATTCTTATGGCTACACCTTC.

With respect to this clone: Other DNA sequences in this sample translate to the same CDR3. The chain links TRBV5-1 to TRBJ1-2; no firm D call. V lost 4 bases and J 4 bases, leaving 11 bases between the germline ends. Germline V gives CDR1 SGHRS, CDR2 YFSETQ. This CDR3 has 13 amino acids. The CDR3 region has the DNA TGCGCCAGCAGCCTTGAGGGTGCCTATGGCTACACCTTC. Encoded protein: CASSLEGAYGYTF.

The rearrangement uses TRBV14 and TRBJ1-1, with 8 positions matching TRBD1. Trimming at V came to 4 bases and at J to 5 bases, leaving 3 bases not matched to a gene. This CDR3 comprises 13 residues. The germline V gene has CDR1 SGHDN and CDR2 FVKESK. The DNA for the CDR3 is TGTGCCAGCAGCCCCAGGGGGCGAACTGAAGCTTTCTTT. This codes for CASSPRGRTEAFF.

This clone was seen only once. The chain recombines TRBV3-1 (or the pseudogene TRBV3-2) with TRBJ1-1; 8 bases align to TRBD1. Germline V gives CDR1 LGHDT, CDR2 YNNKEL (reference sequence). The CDR3 is made up of 17 amino acids. Trimming at V came to 4 bases and at J to 0 bases, leaving 10 bases not matched to a gene. In nucleotides, the CDR3 is TGTGCCAGCAGCCGAGAAACAGGGGGGACCATGAACACTGAAGCTTTCTTT. Amino acids: CASSRETGGTMNTEAFF.

The J gene is TRBJ2-7, the V gene TRBV28, with 7 bases that match TRBD1. The V gene end was trimmed by 7 bases and the J gene end by 0 bases; junction bases not matched to a gene: 6. Germline CDR1 reads MDHEN; CDR2 reads SYDVKM. This CDR3 is 14 amino acids long. The CDR3 nucleotides are TGTGCCAGCACCACGGACAGGAACTCCTACGAGCAGTACTTC. Translation gives CASTTDRNSYEQYF.

The chain carries TRBV29-1 and TRBJ1-1, with 11 bases identical to TRBD1. Trimming took 4 bases from V and 7 from J; bases not matched to a gene: 8. CDR1 SQVTM and CDR2 ANQGSEA come from the germline V gene. The CDR3 is made up of 14 amino acids. The CDR3 nucleotides are TGCAGCGTTGGTGGGACAGGGGGAATCGGTGAAGCTTTCTTT. The encoded protein is CSVGGTGGIGEAFF. Supplemented by reference TRBV29-1 and TRBJ1-1, the full variable domain reads SAVISQKPSRDICQRGTSLTIQCQVDSQVTMMFWYRQQPGQSLTLIATANQGSEATYESGFVIDKFPISRPNLTFSTLTVSNMSPEDSSIYLCSVGGTGGIGEAFFGQGTRLTVV.

This clone was observed a handful of times. V and J are TRBV7-9 and TRBJ1-2; unclear D gene. V was cut by 3 bases and J by 0 bases, with 5 bases left in between. This CDR3 spans 13 amino acids. The V gene's germline CDR1 is SEHNR and CDR2 FQNEAQ (reference sequence). The CDR3 is CASSLQANYGYTF. CDR3 in DNA: TGTGCCAGCAGCTTGCAGGCTAACTATGGCTACACCTTC.

This chain joins TRBV19 and TRBJ2-1; 10 bases map to TRBD2. J gave up 7 bases and V 1 base, and 7 bases lay outside the gene matches. Germline V gene sequence: CDR1 LNHDA, CDR2 SQIVND (reference sequence). There are 16 residues in the CDR3. This CDR3 reads CASSIVVAGGSNEQFF. The CDR3, as DNA: TGTGCCAGTAGTATAGTTGTAGCGGGAGGAAGTAATGAGCAGTTCTTC.

The gene calls are TRBV4-1 and TRBJ2-1; 12 bases are a match to TRBD2. Germline-derived CDR1 and CDR2 are MGHRA and YSYEKL. V gave up 2 bases and J gave up 5 bases; unmatched junction bases: 1. CDR3 length equals 15 residues. Here the CDR3 reads CASSQPSGRDNEQFF. The CDR3 DNA follows: TGCGCCAGCAGCCAACCTAGCGGGAGGGACAATGAGCAGTTCTTC.

The chain has TRBV19 and TRBJ1-1, with 7 bases lining up with TRBD1. The CDR3 length is 15 residues. From germline, CDR1 is LNHDA and CDR2 SQIVND (reference sequence). V was clipped by 4 bases and J by 1 base; unmatched bases: 6. CDR3 region: CASSTYGTANTEAFF. CDR3 nucleotides: TGTGCCAGTAGTACATATGGGACAGCGAACACTGAAGCTTTCTTT.

In its sample, this clone was seen once. The rearrangement joins TRBV7-2 to TRBJ2-1; D unclear. The CDR3 has 14 residues. The germline V gene has CDR1 SGHTA and CDR2 FQGNSA. V lost 4 bases, J lost 3 bases, and 10 bases lay in between. CDR3 nucleotides: TGTGCCAGCAGCTCAAGCGAGATCTACAATGAGCAGTTCTTC. This encodes CASSSSEIYNEQFF.

The chain is built from TRBV21-1 and TRBJ1-5. TRBV21-1 is tagged as a pseudogene. The CDR3 consists of 14 residues. CDR3 region: CASTEGTSNQPQHF. CDR3 sequence (DNA): TGTGCCAGCACCGAGGGCACTAGCAATCAGCCCCAGCATTTT.

J is TRBJ2-7 and V is TRBV19; 10 bases align to TRBD1. Germline V gives CDR1 LNHDA, CDR2 SQIVND (reference sequence). The V and J ends lost 5 bases and 6 bases, in that order; junction bases with no gene match: 13. This CDR3 contains 16 residues. CDR3: CASSASKGQGTGEQYF. The CDR3 DNA is TGTGCCAGTAGTGCTTCAAAGGGACAGGGGACGGGCGAGCAGTACTTC.

This rearrangement joins TRBV28 to TRBJ2-3; 9 positions agree with TRBD1. The CDR3 extends over 15 amino acids. V lost 4 bases and J lost 2; bases outside the gene matches: 4. CDR1 and CDR2 from the germline V gene are MDHEN and SYDVKM. This CDR3 is CASSWDRVDTDTQYF. In DNA form, the CDR3 reads TGTGCCAGCAGTTGGGACAGGGTGGACACAGATACGCAGTATTTT. The full variable domain, rest sourced from reference TRBV28 and TRBJ2-3, is DVKVTQSSRYLVKRTGEKVFLECVQDMDHENMFWYRQDPGLGLRLIYFSYDVKMKEKGDIPEGYSVSREKKERFSLILESASTNQTSMYLCASSWDRVDTDTQYFGPGTRLTVL.

The V call is TRBV12-5, the J call TRBJ2-1; TRBD2 matches 7 bases. The ends lost 2 bases at V and 3 bases at J; junction bases unmatched: 7. Germline V gives CDR1 LGHNT, CDR2 FRNRAP. CDR3 size: 16 residues. In DNA, the CDR3 is TGTGCTAGTGGTTTGAGAGCGGGGAACAACTACAATGAGCAGTTCTTC. Translated: CASGLRAGNNYNEQFF.

The V call is TRBV2, the J call TRBJ1-2, with 7 bases aligning to TRBD1. J lost 8 bases, V lost 3 bases, and 3 bases had no gene match. Germline loops: CDR1 SNHLY, CDR2 FYNNEI. The CDR3 loop spans 12 amino acids. The CDR3 loop reads CASSEDRIGYTF. For the CDR3, the DNA is TGTGCCAGCAGTGAGGACAGGATCGGCTACACCTTC.

This clone was counted a single time. The chain is built from TRBV5-1 and TRBJ1-1; no clear D gene. In germline, CDR1 is SGHRS, CDR2 YFSETQ. The length of the CDR3 is 15 residues. V was shortened by 4 bases and J by 0 bases, with 13 bases between the two germline ends. The CDR3 DNA is TGCGCCAGCAGCCCCCAGAGCAGGTTGAACACTGAAGCTTTCTTT. Protein product: CASSPQSRLNTEAFF.

This chain uses TRBV11-2 with TRBJ2-3; the match to TRBD2 covers 12 bases. Trimming removed 3 bases from V and 7 bases from J; junction bases left unmatched: 8. The length of the CDR3 is 16 residues. The germline CDR1 and CDR2 sequences are SGHAT and FQNNGV. The CDR3 nucleotides are TGTGCCAGCAGCTTCCACGTGACTAGCGGGAGTTATACGCAGTATTTT. Translated, it gives CASSFHVTSGSYTQYF. The entire variable domain, with the rest obtained from reference TRBV11-2 and TRBJ2-3, is as follows: EAGVAQSPRYKIIEKRQSVAFWCNPISGHATLYWYQQILGQGPKLLIQFQNNGVVDDSQLPKDRFSAERLKGVDSTLKIQPAKLEDSAVYLCASSFHVTSGSYTQYFGPGTRLTVL.

The chain recombines TRBV5-1 with TRBJ2-5; 13 bases are a match to TRBD2. The CDR3 contains 17 residues. Trimming cost V 0 bases and J 5 bases; bases outside gene matches: 7. Germline V CDR1 and CDR2: SGHRS, YFSETQ. The CDR3 protein is CASSLGTSGRALETQYF. The CDR3, as DNA: TGCGCCAGCAGCTTGGGCACTAGCGGGAGGGCCCTGGAGACCCAGTACTTC.

The chain combines TRBV28 with TRBJ1-5; 8 bases align to TRBD1. V was clipped by 7 bases and J by 1 base; unmatched bases: 6. The CDR3 length is 15 residues. Germline assignment: CDR1 MDHEN and CDR2 SYDVKM. The DNA for the CDR3 is TGTGCCAGCACCCTGACAGGGGTGAGCAATCAGCCCCAGCATTTT. It is translated as CASTLTGVSNQPQHF.

The chain carries TRBV19 and TRBJ1-5; 8 bases agree with TRBD1. V was pared by 6 bases and J by 3 bases, with 7 bases of the junction left unmatched. CDR3 length: 15 residues. Per the germline V gene, CDR1 is LNHDA and CDR2 is SQIVND (reference sequence). The CDR3 spells CASRDLQGVNQPQHF. Here the CDR3 DNA reads TGTGCCAGTAGGGACCTACAGGGGGTCAATCAGCCCCAGCATTTT.

This chain joins TRBV19 and TRBJ2-5, with 7 bases aligning to TRBD2. The length of the CDR3 is 13 residues. Germline values: CDR1 LNHDA, CDR2 SQIVND (reference sequence). The V segment lost 5 bases and the J segment 4 bases; nucleotides outside the gene matches: 4. The CDR3 region is CASSGREGETQYF. CDR3 bases: TGTGCCAGTAGTGGCAGGGAGGGAGAGACCCAGTACTTC.

V usage is TRBV27 and J usage is TRBJ2-7; D perhaps matches TRBD1 (6 bases). Trimming cost V 6 bases and J 2 bases, with 23 bases left between them. Germline V CDR1 and CDR2: MNHEY, SMNVEV (reference sequence). CDR3 length equals 17 residues. The CDR3 spells CASSQTVRGFSTYEQYF. DNA for the CDR3: TGTGCCAGCAGCCAGACAGTAAGGGGGTTCAGCACCTACGAGCAGTACTTC.

The chain combines TRBV7-9 with TRBJ1-4; tentative D call: TRBD1 (6 bases). With 5 bases removed from V and 5 bases from J, the gap between germline ends came to 18 bases. The CDR3 totals 16 residues. Looked up from germline, CDR1 is SEHNR and CDR2 is FQNEAQ (reference sequence). CDR3 protein: CASSQGGRGTNEKLFF. The CDR3, as DNA: TGTGCCAGCAGCCAAGGGGGGAGGGGCACGAATGAAAAACTGTTTTTT.

This clone was recorded only once. This sequence joins TRBV27 and TRBJ1-2; D is perhaps TRBD1 (5 bases). With 6 bases removed from V and 4 bases from J, the gap between germline ends came to 12 bases. Germline V gene sequence: CDR1 MNHEY, CDR2 SMNVEV (reference sequence). There are 13 residues in the CDR3. CDR3 nucleotide sequence: TGTGCCAGCAGCCGGGGACTGATCTATGGCTACACCTTC. Its translation: CASSRGLIYGYTF.

The J gene is TRBJ1-1, the V gene TRBV11-3; TRBD1 aligns across 7 bases. Per germline, CDR1 SGHNT and CDR2 YENEEA. Unmatched junction bases numbered 4, after V lost 0 bases and J lost 6 bases. The CDR3 has 14 residues. In nucleotides, the CDR3 is TGTGCCAGCAGCTTAGATCACAGGGGAGCTGAAGCTTTCTTT. Protein: CASSLDHRGAEAFF.

This clone was seen more than once but under ten times. The gene calls are TRBV7-8 and TRBJ2-2; TRBD2 aligns across 14 bases. This CDR3 is built from 19 residues. The trim removed 3 bases at V and 3 bases at J, leaving 9 bases unmatched. In germline, CDR1 is SGHVS, CDR2 FQNEAQ. CDR3 sequence: CASSFVGLAGGGYTGELFF. As DNA, the CDR3 is TGTGCCAGCAGCTTTGTCGGACTAGCGGGGGGAGGTTACACCGGGGAGCTGTTTTTT.